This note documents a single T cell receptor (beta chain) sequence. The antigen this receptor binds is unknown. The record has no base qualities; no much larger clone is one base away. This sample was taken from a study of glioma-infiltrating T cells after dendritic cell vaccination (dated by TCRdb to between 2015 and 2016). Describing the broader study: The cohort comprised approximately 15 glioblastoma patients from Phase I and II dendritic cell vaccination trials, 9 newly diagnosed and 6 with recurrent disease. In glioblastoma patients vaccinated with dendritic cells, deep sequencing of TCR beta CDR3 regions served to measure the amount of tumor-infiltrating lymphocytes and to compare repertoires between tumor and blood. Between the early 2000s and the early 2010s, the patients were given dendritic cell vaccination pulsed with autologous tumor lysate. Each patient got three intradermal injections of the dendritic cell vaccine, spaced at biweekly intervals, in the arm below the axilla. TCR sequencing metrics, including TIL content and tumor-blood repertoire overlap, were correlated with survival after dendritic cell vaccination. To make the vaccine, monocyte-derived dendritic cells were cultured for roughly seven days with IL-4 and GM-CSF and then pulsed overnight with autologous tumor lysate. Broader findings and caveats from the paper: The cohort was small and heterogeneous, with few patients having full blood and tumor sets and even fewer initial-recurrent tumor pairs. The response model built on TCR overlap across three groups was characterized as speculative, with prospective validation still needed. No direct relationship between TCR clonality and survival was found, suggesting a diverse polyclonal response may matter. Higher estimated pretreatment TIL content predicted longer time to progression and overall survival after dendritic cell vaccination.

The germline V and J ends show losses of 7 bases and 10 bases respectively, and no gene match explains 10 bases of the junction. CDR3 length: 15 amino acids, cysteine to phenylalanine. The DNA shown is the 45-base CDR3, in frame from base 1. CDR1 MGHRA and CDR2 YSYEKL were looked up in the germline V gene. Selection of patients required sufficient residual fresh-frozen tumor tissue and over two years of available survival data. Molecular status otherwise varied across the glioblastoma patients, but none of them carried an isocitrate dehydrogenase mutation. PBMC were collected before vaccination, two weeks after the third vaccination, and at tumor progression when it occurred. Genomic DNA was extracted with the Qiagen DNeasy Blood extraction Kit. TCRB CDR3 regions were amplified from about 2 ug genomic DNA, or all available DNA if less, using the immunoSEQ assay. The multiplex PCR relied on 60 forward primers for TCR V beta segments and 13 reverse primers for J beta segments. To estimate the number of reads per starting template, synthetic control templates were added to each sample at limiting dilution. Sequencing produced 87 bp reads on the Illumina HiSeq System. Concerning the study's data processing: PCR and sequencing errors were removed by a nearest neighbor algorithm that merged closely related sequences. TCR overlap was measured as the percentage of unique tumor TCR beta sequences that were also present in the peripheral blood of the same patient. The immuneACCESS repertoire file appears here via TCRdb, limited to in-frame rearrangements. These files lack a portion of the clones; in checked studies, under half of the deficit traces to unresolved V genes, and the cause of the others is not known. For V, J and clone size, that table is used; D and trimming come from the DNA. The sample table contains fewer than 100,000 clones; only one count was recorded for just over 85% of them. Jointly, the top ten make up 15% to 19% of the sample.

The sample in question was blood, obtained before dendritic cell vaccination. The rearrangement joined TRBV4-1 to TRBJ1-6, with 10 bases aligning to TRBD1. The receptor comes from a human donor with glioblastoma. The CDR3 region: CASTERDRGNSPLHF. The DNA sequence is TGCGCCAGCACCGAAAGGGACAGGGGCAACTCACCCCTCCACTTT.